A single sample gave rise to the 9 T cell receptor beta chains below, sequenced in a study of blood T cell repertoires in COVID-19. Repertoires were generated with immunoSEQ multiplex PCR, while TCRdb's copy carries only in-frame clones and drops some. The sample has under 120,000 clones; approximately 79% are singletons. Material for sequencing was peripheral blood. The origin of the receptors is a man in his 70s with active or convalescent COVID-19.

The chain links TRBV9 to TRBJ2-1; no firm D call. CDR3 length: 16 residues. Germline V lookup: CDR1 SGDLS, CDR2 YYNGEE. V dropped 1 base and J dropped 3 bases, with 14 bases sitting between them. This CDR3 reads CASSVTGGILYNEQFF. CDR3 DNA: TGTGCCAGCAGCGTAACCGGCGGAATTCTCTACAATGAGCAGTTCTTC.

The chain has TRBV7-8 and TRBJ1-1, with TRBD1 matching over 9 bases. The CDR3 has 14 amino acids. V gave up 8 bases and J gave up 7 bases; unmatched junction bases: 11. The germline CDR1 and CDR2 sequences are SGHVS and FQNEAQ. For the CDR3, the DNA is TGTGCCAGCGTATCCGGGACAGGGTGGGGTGAAGCTTTCTTT. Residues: CASVSGTGWGEAFF.

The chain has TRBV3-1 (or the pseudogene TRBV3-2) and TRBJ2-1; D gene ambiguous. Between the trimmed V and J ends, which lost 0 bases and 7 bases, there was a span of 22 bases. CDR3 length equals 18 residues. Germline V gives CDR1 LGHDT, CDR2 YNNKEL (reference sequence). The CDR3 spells CASSQEGLISILSNEQFF. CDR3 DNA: TGTGCCAGCAGCCAAGAGGGCTTAATTTCGATTTTAAGTAATGAGCAGTTCTTC.

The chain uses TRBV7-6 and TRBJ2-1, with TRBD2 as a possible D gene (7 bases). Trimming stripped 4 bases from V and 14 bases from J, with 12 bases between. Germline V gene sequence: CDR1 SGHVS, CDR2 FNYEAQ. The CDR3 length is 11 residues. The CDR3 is CASSYWGGKFF. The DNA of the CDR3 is TGTGCCAGCAGCTATTGGGGGGGCAAGTTCTTC.

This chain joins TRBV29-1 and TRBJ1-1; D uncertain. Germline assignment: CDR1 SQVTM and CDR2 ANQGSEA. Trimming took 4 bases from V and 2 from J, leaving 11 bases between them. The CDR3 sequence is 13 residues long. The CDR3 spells CSVVSRLNTEAFF. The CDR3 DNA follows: TGCAGCGTTGTTAGCCGGCTCAACACTGAAGCTTTCTTT.

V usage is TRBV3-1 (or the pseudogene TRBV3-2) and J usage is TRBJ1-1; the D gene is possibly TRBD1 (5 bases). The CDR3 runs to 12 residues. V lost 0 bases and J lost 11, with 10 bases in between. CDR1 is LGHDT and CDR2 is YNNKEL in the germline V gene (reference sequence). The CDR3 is CASSQDTRAAFF. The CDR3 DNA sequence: TGTGCCAGCAGCCAAGATACCAGGGCGGCTTTCTTT.

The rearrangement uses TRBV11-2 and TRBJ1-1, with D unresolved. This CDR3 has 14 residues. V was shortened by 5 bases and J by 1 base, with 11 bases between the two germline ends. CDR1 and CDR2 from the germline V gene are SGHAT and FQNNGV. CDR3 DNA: TGTGCCAGCAGCCTTTTCGGTACGAACACTGAAGCTTTCTTT. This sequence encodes CASSLFGTNTEAFF.

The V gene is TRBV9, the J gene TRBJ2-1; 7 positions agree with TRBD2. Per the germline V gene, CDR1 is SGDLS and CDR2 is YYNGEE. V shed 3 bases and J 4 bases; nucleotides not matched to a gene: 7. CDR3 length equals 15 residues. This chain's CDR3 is CASSGTSESYNEQFF. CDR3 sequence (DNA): TGTGCCAGCAGCGGAACTAGCGAGTCGTACAATGAGCAGTTCTTC.

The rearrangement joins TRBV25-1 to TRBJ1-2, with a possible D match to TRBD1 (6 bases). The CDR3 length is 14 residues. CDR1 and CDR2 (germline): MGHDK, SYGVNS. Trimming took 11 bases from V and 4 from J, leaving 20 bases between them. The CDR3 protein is CAVQRTGQGYGYTF. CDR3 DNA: TGTGCCGTACAGAGGACGGGACAAGGCTATGGCTACACCTTC.